These T cell receptor beta chains were read from a single sample in a study of blood T cell repertoires in COVID-19. Assay used: immunoSEQ multiplex PCR; TCRdb lists only in-frame clones, some missing. In the table there are about 140,000 clones, around 83% of which are singletons. The sample comprised peripheral blood. These receptors came from an elderly woman with acute or convalescent COVID-19. CDR3s include the opening cysteine and the closing phenylalanine or tryptophan. D genes are given only for firm matches. Where a row states a size, it is once, few, many or the class of an expanded clone; other rows omit it.

size	V	length	J	D	DNA	CDR3
NA	TRBV19	13	TRBJ1-1	NA	TGTGCCAGTAGTACAAACATGAACACTGAAGCTTTCTTT	CASSTNMNTEAFF
few	TRBV2	12	TRBJ2-7	TRBD1	TGTGCCAGTGACAGGGGCCTCGGCGAGCAGTACTTC	CASDRGLGEQYF
NA	TRBV27	18	TRBJ2-7	TRBD1	TGTGCCAGCACGGAGGGGACAGGGCTTTCTTCTAGCTCCTACGAGCAGTACTTC	CASTEGTGLSSSSYEQYF
NA	TRBV29-1	16	TRBJ2-1	TRBD2	TGCAGCGGTAGAGGAGGGTCGGGGCGGGGGTATTATGAGCAGTTCTTC	CSGRGGSGRGYYEQFF
NA	TRBV13	15	TRBJ1-1	NA	TGTGCCAGCAGCTTAGGCCCTCAGCCGGGGACTGAAGCTTTCTTT	CASSLGPQPGTEAFF
NA	TRBV14	18	TRBJ2-2	TRBD1	TGTGCCAGCAGCCAAGGATCGGACAGGGTTGTGTTGAACGGGGAGCTGTTTTTT	CASSQGSDRVVLNGELFF
NA	TRBV3-1/TRBV3-2	11	TRBJ1-1	NA	TGTGCCAGCAGCCAAGATCTAGCGGCTTTCTTT	CASSQDLAAFF
NA	TRBV3-1/TRBV3-2	14	TRBJ2-7	NA	TGTGCCAGCAGCCAAATAGTTAACTCCTACGAGCAGTACTTC	CASSQIVNSYEQYF
NA	TRBV2	15	TRBJ1-2	NA	TGTGCCAGCAGAGACTCATTCAGGGTATGGTATGGCTACACCTTC	CASRDSFRVWYGYTF
NA	TRBV5-1	15	TRBJ1-5	NA	TGCGCCAGCAGCTTGACAGGGCAAATCAATCAGCCCCAGCATTTT	CASSLTGQINQPQHF
NA	TRBV19	17	TRBJ1-1	TRBD1	TGTGCCAGTAGTATTATCTTCAGGGGGCGAGGGGACACTGAAGCTTTCTTT	CASSIIFRGRGDTEAFF
once	TRBV15	16	TRBJ2-1	TRBD2	TGTGCCACCAGCAGAGTTGGGCTAGCGGATGACAATGAGCAGTTCTTC	CATSRVGLADDNEQFF
NA	TRBV5-6	15	TRBJ1-5	NA	TGTGCCAGCAGCTTGGCGGGTCGGAGCAATCAGCCCCAGCATTTT	CASSLAGRSNQPQHF
NA	TRBV29-1	17	TRBJ2-1	TRBD2	TGCAGCGTTGACCCTAGCGGGGTTGAGAGGTCCTACAATGAGCAGTTCTTC	CSVDPSGVERSYNEQFF
NA	TRBV5-1	15	TRBJ2-1	TRBD1	TGCGCCAGCGACGTACAGGGGAAGGTCAACAATGAGCAGTTCTTC	CASDVQGKVNNEQFF